What follows are 13 T cell receptor beta chains derived from one specimen sequenced in a study of T-cell memory formation after mild COVID-19. Via MiXCR, TCRdb re-called the 5' RACE reads, giving one row per CDR3 protein. The sample comprises hundreds of thousands of distinct CDR3 sequences, about 15% of which are singletons, and about a fifth rests with the top ten. Input material: PBMCs or a T cell subset sorted from them (not recorded which). These receptors all come from a man between 18 and 35 years old who had mild COVID-19 (a few samples of this study predate the infection). Cell type and time point are not known.

This chain joins TRBV5-4 and TRBJ2-5; possibly TRBD2 for D (7 bases). Germline CDR1 SGHNT, CDR2 YYREEE (reference sequence). V lost 5 bases, J lost 5 bases, and 13 bases lay in between. The CDR3 has 13 amino acids. CDR3: CASSPGGMETQYF. The CDR3 DNA reads as TGTGCCAGCAGTCCGGGGGGCATGGAGACCCAGTACTTC.

This clonotype has a handful of counts. The gene calls are TRBV6-2 or TRBV6-3 and TRBJ2-2, with TRBD2 identical over 10 bases. The CDR3 consists of 18 residues. CDR1 and CDR2 (germline): MNHEY, SVGEGT. V dropped 2 bases and J dropped 5; count of bases not matched to a gene: 11. The CDR3 DNA reads TGTGCCAGCAGTTACGCACTAGCGGGGCGAGGGAATACCGGGGAGCTGTTTTTT. Residues: CASSYALAGRGNTGELFF.

This clonotype has a handful of counts. The chain is built from TRBV5-1 and TRBJ2-7; D gene ambiguous. This CDR3 is built from 11 residues. V was pared by 8 bases and J by 2 bases, with 8 bases between. Germline CDR1 SGHRS, CDR2 YFSETQ. Here the CDR3 reads CASGETYEQYF. The DNA for the CDR3 is TGCGCCAGTGGAGAGACCTACGAGCAGTACTTC.

This clonotype was observed a handful of times. This chain uses TRBV10-3 with TRBJ1-5; D is possibly TRBD1 (6 bases). The CDR3 sequence is 14 residues long. In germline, CDR1 is ENHRY, CDR2 SYGVKD. Deletions cut 4 bases from V and 7 bases from J, with 14 bases between. As DNA, the CDR3 is TGTGCCATCAGTGCGGACAGCGAGTACCAGCCCCAGCATTTT. It codes for CAISADSEYQPQHF.

The V and J genes are TRBV11-2 and TRBJ2-1; 15 bases match TRBD2. Germline V gene lookup returns CDR1 SGHAT and CDR2 FQNNGV. V trimming: 3 bases; J trimming: 5 bases; junction bases outside the gene matches: 8. The CDR3 totals 18 residues. The CDR3 nucleotides are TGTGCCAGCAGCTTGTATGGACTAGCGGGGGGGCAGGACAATGAGCAGTTCTTC. Translated: CASSLYGLAGGQDNEQFF.

A few counts support this clonotype. CDR3 sequence reads: CASRPTGGTNEKLFF. In nucleotides, the CDR3 is TGTGCCAGCAGACCTACAGGGGGAACTAATGAAAAACTGTTTTTT. The chain has TRBV5-5 and TRBJ1-4; 8 nucleotides align to TRBD1. The germline V gene encodes CDR1 SGHKS and CDR2 YYEKEE (reference sequence). J gave up 1 base and V 5 bases, and 4 bases lay outside the gene matches. This CDR3 is 15 amino acids long.

This clonotype appeared many times. The CDR3 here is CASSPGALADYNEQFF. The CDR3 DNA sequence: TGTGCCAGCAGCCCAGGGGCGCTAGCGGATTACAATGAGCAGTTCTTC. This sequence joins TRBV11-1 and TRBJ2-1; D might be TRBD2 (7 bases). The V end was cut by 5 bases, the J end by 4 bases, with 18 bases between. CDR1 is SGHAT and CDR2 is FQDESV in the germline V gene (reference sequence). The CDR3 spans 16 residues.

The rearrangement links TRBV12-3 or TRBV12-4 to TRBJ1-1; no clear D. The CDR3 is 12 amino acids. V gave up 2 bases and J gave up 8 bases, with 9 bases separating them. The CDR3 DNA is TGTGCCAGCAGTTTATTAGCGGGAGAAGCTTTCTTT. This gives the protein CASSLLAGEAFF.

V and J are TRBV27 and TRBJ1-4; TRBD1 aligns across 7 bases. The V and J ends lost 5 bases and 7 bases, in that order; junction bases with no gene match: 10. Germline V gene data show CDR1 as MNHEY and CDR2 as SMNVEV (reference sequence). This CDR3 has 15 residues. The CDR3 is CASSPDRDPSEKLFF. CDR3 coding DNA: TGTGCCAGCAGTCCCGACAGGGATCCTTCTGAAAAACTGTTTTTT.

In this sample, this clonotype turned up a few times. This chain links TRBV6-2 or TRBV6-3 with TRBJ1-1, with D unclear. Between the trimmed V and J ends, which lost 6 bases and 12 bases, there was a span of 17 bases. Per the germline V gene, CDR1 is MNHEY and CDR2 is SVGEGT. This CDR3 comprises 12 residues. The CDR3 DNA reads TGTGCCAGCAGCATGACGCCCCACCGCACTTTCTTT. Translation gives CASSMTPHRTFF.

This sequence joins TRBV29-1 and TRBJ2-7, with TRBD2 matching 9 bases. The germline V gene has CDR1 SQVTM and CDR2 ANQGSEA. Trimming cost V 1 base and J 1 base; bases outside gene matches: 11. The CDR3 is 17 residues long. CDR3 sequence (DNA): TGCAGCGTTGAAGTCCACCACGGGACTAGCCGGTCCTACGAGCAGTACTTC. Its protein product is CSVEVHHGTSRSYEQYF.

This clonotype was seen only a few times. This sequence joins TRBV4-1 and TRBJ2-1; D is perhaps TRBD1 or TRBD2 (5 bases each). This CDR3 spans 15 amino acids. CDR1 and CDR2 (germline): MGHRA, YSYEKL. Between the trimmed V and J ends, which lost 4 bases and 4 bases, there was a span of 14 bases. The CDR3 DNA sequence: TGCGCCAGCAGCCTCCAGGAGTGGGGGTACAATGAGCAGTTCTTC. It specifies CASSLQEWGYNEQFF.

The chain combines TRBV4-2 with TRBJ2-2; weak D call: TRBD2 (7 bases). V lost 3 bases to trimming and J lost 4 bases, with 18 bases between them. This CDR3 is 17 amino acids long. In germline, CDR1 is LGHNA, CDR2 YNFKEQ. As DNA, the CDR3 is TGTGCCAGCAGCCACGTTGGGAACAGGGAGGGCACCGGGGAGCTGTTTTTT. This sequence encodes CASSHVGNREGTGELFF.